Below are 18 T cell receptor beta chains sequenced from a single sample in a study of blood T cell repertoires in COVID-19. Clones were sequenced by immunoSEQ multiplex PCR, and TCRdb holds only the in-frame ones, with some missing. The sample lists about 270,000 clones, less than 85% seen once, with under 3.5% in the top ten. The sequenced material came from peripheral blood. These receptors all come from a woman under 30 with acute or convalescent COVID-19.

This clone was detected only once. DNA for the CDR3: TGTGCCAGCAGCCTGAGGGACACGCAGTACTTC. It translates to CASSLRDTQYF. V and J are TRBV3-1 (or the pseudogene TRBV3-2) and TRBJ2-7, with D possibly matching TRBD1 (6 bases). Per the germline V gene, CDR1 is LGHDT and CDR2 is YNNKEL (reference sequence). This CDR3 is built from 11 residues. The V gene lost 4 bases and the J gene lost 9 bases, with 10 bases spanning the gap.

This CDR3 is CSVETDSYEQYF. CDR3 DNA: TGCAGCGTTGAGACCGACAGCTACGAGCAGTACTTC. V is TRBV29-1 and J is TRBJ2-7; the D gene is possibly TRBD1 (5 bases). Trimming cost V 3 bases and J 3 bases, with 9 bases left between them. CDR1 is SQVTM, CDR2 ANQGSEA, per germline. The length of the CDR3 is 12 residues.

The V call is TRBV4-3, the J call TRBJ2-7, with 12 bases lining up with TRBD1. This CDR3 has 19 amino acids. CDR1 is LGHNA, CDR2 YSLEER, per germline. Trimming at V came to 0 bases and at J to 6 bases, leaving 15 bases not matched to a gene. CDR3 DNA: TGCGCCAGCAGCCAAGATCAATTTTGGGACAGGGGGCTATCTCTCGAGCAGTACTTC. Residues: CASSQDQFWDRGLSLEQYF.

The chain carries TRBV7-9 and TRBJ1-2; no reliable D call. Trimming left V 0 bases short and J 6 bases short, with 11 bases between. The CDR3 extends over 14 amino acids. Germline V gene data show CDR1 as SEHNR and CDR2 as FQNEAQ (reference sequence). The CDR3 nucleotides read TGTGCCAGCAGCTTAGCGCAGTTGTCAGATGGCTACACCTTC. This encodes CASSLAQLSDGYTF.

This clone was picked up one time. The CDR3 nucleotides read TGCGCCAGCAGCTTGGGAGCGGGGGTGAATCAGCCCCAGCATTTT. This sequence encodes CASSLGAGVNQPQHF. The chain joins TRBV5-1 to TRBJ1-5; D might be TRBD1 (5 bases). Trimming stripped 0 bases from V and 4 bases from J, with 11 bases between. CDR3 length: 15 amino acids. From germline, CDR1 is SGHRS and CDR2 YFSETQ.

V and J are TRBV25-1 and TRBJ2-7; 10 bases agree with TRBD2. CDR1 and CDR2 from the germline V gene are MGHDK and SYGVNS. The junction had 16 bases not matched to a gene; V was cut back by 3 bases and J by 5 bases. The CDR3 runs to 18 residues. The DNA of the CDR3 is TGTGCCAGCAGTGAGGGGCCAGGGGGCAGCGGGAGGGCCAACGAGCAGTACTTC. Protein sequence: CASSEGPGGSGRANEQYF.

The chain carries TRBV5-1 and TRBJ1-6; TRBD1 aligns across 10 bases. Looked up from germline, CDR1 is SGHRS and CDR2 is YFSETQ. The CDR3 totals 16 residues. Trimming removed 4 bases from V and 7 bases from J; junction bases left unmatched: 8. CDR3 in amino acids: CASSPKGGQGNSPLHF. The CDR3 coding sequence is TGCGCCAGCAGCCCTAAGGGGGGACAGGGGAATTCACCCCTCCACTTT.

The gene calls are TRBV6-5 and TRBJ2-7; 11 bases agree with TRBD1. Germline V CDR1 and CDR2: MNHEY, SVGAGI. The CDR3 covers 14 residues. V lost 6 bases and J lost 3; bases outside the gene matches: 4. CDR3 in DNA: TGTGCCAGCAGGGGGGACAGGGGGTTCTACGAGCAGTACTTC. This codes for CASRGDRGFYEQYF.

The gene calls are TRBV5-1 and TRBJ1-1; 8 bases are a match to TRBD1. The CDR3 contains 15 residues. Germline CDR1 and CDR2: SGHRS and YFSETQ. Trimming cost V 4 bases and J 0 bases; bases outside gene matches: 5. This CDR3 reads CASSPGQGLNTEAFF. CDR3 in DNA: TGCGCCAGCAGCCCCGGACAGGGATTGAACACTGAAGCTTTCTTT. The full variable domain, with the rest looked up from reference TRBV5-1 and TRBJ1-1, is KAGVTQTPRYLIKTRGQQVTLSCSPISGHRSVSWYQQTPGQGLQFLFEYFSETQRNKGNFPGRFSGRQFSNSRSEMNVSTLELGDSALYLCASSPGQGLNTEAFFGQGTRLTVV.

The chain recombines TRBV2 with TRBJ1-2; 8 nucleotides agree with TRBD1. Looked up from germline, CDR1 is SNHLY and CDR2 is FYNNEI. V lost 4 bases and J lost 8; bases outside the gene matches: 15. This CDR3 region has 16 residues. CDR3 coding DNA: TGTGCCAGCAGTGTAGACAGGGGCGGGAGTCTGAGCGGCTACACCTTC. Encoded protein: CASSVDRGGSLSGYTF.

The CDR3 loop is CASSLEAHTGELFF. In DNA, the CDR3 is TGTGCCAGCAGCCTCGAGGCTCACACCGGGGAGCTGTTTTTT. This rearrangement joins TRBV5-8 to TRBJ2-2; D not resolved. This CDR3 region has 14 residues. V shed 4 bases and J shed 3 bases, with 10 bases lying between them. Germline V lookup: CDR1 SGHTS, CDR2 YDEGEE.

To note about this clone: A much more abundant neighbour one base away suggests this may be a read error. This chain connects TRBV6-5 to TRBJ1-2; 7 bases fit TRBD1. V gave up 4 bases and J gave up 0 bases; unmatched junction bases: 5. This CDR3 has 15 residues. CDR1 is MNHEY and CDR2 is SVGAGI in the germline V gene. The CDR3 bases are TGTGCCAGCAGTTGGCCCGGGACAGCTAACTATGGCTACACCTTC. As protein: CASSWPGTANYGYTF.

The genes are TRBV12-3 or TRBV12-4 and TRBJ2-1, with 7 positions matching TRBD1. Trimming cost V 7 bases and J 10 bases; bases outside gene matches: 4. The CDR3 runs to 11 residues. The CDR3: CASTYRGEQFF. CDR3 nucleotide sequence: TGTGCCAGCACCTACAGGGGAGAGCAGTTCTTC.

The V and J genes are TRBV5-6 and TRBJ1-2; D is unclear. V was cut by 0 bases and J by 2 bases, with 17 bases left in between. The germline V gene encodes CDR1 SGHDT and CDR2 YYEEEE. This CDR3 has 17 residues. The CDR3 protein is CASSLAGSPARNYGYTF. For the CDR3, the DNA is TGTGCCAGCAGCTTGGCCGGCAGTCCCGCCAGGAACTATGGCTACACCTTC.

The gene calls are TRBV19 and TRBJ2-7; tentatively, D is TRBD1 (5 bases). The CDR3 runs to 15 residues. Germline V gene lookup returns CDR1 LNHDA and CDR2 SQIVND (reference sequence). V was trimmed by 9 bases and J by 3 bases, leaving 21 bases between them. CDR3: CASRPKGLSNYEQYF. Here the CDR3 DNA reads TGTGCCAGCAGGCCAAAGGGGCTCTCGAACTACGAGCAGTACTTC.

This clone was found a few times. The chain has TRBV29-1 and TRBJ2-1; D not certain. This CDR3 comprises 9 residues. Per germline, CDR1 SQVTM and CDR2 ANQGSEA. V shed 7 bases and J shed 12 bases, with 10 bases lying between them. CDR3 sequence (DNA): TGCAGCGCCGAATCCGGGCAGTTCTTC. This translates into CSAESGQFF.

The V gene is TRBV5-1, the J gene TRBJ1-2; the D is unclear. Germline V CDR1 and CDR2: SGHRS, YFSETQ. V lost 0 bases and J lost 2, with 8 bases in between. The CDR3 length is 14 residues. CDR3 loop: CASSLVPGNYGYTF. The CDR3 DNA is TGCGCCAGCAGCTTGGTCCCAGGCAACTATGGCTACACCTTC.

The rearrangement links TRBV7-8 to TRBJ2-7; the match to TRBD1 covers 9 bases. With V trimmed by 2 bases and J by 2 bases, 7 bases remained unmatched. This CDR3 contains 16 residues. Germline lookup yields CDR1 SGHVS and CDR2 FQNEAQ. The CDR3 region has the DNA TGTGCCAGCAGCTTATTCGGGACAGGGTACACCTACGAGCAGTACTTC. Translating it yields CASSLFGTGYTYEQYF. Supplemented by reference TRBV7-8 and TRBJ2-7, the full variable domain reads GAGVSQSPRYKVAKRGQDVALRCDPISGHVSLFWYQQALGQGPEFLTYFQNEAQLDKSGLPSDRFFAERPEGSVSTLKIQRTQQEDSAVYLCASSLFGTGYTYEQYFGPGTRLTVT.